These 28 T cell receptor beta chains originate from one sample sequenced in a study of blood T cell repertoires in COVID-19. The protocol was immunoSEQ multiplex PCR, while the TCRdb copy is restricted to in-frame clones and leaves out a portion. This sample carries 150,000 to 200,000 clones, 90% to 95% of them seen once, and the ten largest clones take around 4.6%. The sequencing input was peripheral blood. Source of these receptors: a woman aged 45-59 years with acute or convalescent COVID-19.

CDR3 sequence reads: CARQRDRGARGYGYTF. CDR3 nucleotide sequence: TGTGCCCGGCAGCGGGACAGGGGGGCAAGGGGCTATGGCTACACCTTC. The rearrangement links TRBV30 to TRBJ1-2; 11 positions match TRBD1. CDR3 length: 16 residues. Trimming cost V 8 bases and J 4 bases; bases outside gene matches: 15. Germline V gene data show CDR1 as GTSNPN and CDR2 as SVGIG (reference sequence).

This clone appeared a single time. V gene TRBV10-3 combines with J gene TRBJ1-2, with 8 bases matching TRBD1. CDR1 and CDR2 from the germline V gene are ENHRY and SYGVKD. CDR3 length: 15 residues. V gave up 4 bases and J gave up 2 bases; unmatched junction bases: 6. The DNA for the CDR3 is TGTGCCATCAGTGGAGGACAGGGACAAAACTATGGCTACACCTTC. It encodes CAISGGQGQNYGYTF.

This sequence joins TRBV18 and TRBJ1-3; unclear D gene. CDR1 KGHSH and CDR2 LQKENI come from the germline V gene. The CDR3 spans 17 residues. V was shortened by 4 bases and J by 0 bases, with 16 bases between the two germline ends. CDR3 DNA sequence: TGTGCCAGCTCACGGTACGGTACCTCAAGCTCTGGAAACACCATATATTTT. Amino acid sequence: CASSRYGTSSSGNTIYF.

The chain recombines TRBV19 with TRBJ2-1, with 8 bases identical to TRBD1. In germline, CDR1 is LNHDA, CDR2 SQIVND (reference sequence). The V gene end was trimmed by 5 bases and the J gene end by 3 bases; junction bases not matched to a gene: 12. The CDR3 runs 17 residues. Here the CDR3 DNA reads TGTGCCAGTAGTGCTGACAGGGGCCACCGTGACTACAATGAGCAGTTCTTC. Translating gives CASSADRGHRDYNEQFF.

This rearrangement joins TRBV11-2 to TRBJ1-3; D not resolved. The CDR3 contains 13 residues. The germline V gene has CDR1 SGHAT and CDR2 FQNNGV. V was cut by 5 bases and J by 6 bases, with 11 bases left in between. CDR3: CASSPIALNTIYF. DNA of the CDR3: TGTGCCAGCAGCCCGATTGCGTTAAACACCATATATTTT.

The chain recombines TRBV19 with TRBJ1-2; a possible D gene is TRBD1 (6 bases). The CDR3 loop spans 12 amino acids. Germline V gene lookup returns CDR1 LNHDA and CDR2 SQIVND (reference sequence). V was shortened by 6 bases and J by 2 bases, with 7 bases between the two germline ends. CDR3 sequence (DNA): TGTGCCAGTAGGGACAGAAACTATGGCTACACCTTC. Translation: CASRDRNYGYTF.

This clone was seen just once. V and J are TRBV9 and TRBJ1-3; the D gene is possibly TRBD1 (5 bases). CDR1 is SGDLS and CDR2 is YYNGEE in the germline V gene. The CDR3 totals 16 residues. Trimming shortened V by 8 bases and J by 0 bases, and 18 bases separated the two germline ends. The CDR3 DNA is TGTGCCAGTACCGACAGTGCCATCCTCTCTGGAAACACCATATATTTT. This encodes CASTDSAILSGNTIYF.

The rearrangement joins TRBV19 to TRBJ1-5; 7 bases match TRBD1. Germline assignment: CDR1 LNHDA and CDR2 SQIVND (reference sequence). This CDR3 is built from 14 residues. The J segment lost 4 bases and the V segment lost 7 bases, leaving 7 bases of the junction unmatched. The CDR3 DNA follows: TGTGCCAGTACCGAAGGGACAGATAATCAGCCCCAGCATTTT. It yields the protein CASTEGTDNQPQHF.

The chain joins TRBV6-5 to TRBJ2-5; D unresolved. This CDR3 spans 12 amino acids. Germline lookup yields CDR1 MNHEY and CDR2 SVGAGI. V lost 6 bases and J lost 1, with 6 bases in between. This CDR3 is CASSSGQETQYF. The CDR3 DNA follows: TGTGCCAGCAGCAGTGGCCAAGAGACCCAGTACTTC.

This rearrangement joins TRBV7-2 to TRBJ1-6, with TRBD1 as a possible D gene (5 bases). V dropped 2 bases and J dropped 6 bases, with 8 bases sitting between them. The V gene's germline CDR1 is SGHTA and CDR2 FQGNSA. The CDR3 totals 14 residues. This CDR3 is CASSLRGSNSPLHF. The CDR3 DNA reads as TGTGCCAGCAGCTTAAGGGGCAGTAATTCACCCCTCCACTTT.

The chain employs TRBV15 and TRBJ2-3, with TRBD2 matching 12 bases. The CDR3 is 15 residues long. The germline V gene has CDR1 LNHNV and CDR2 YYDKDF (reference sequence). Unmatched junction bases numbered 5, after V lost 5 bases and J lost 5 bases. The CDR3 here is CATSGRLAGVDTQYF. DNA of the CDR3: TGTGCCACCAGCGGCCGACTAGCGGGGGTAGATACGCAGTATTTT.

A word on this clone: Without the conserved terminal phenylalanine or tryptophan, this CDR3 likely stems from a read error. Because the CDR3's place on the DNA is in doubt, the DNA is left out and the CDR3 is given as listed by TCRdb. The rearrangement uses TRBV3-1 (or the pseudogene TRBV3-2) and TRBJ2-7; the D call in the table, TRBD1, was not verified against the DNA. Counting both end residues, the CDR3 totals 9 amino acids. Germline-derived CDR1 and CDR2 are LGHDT and YNNKEL (reference sequence). CDR3 sequence reads: CASSQMGDT.

The chain combines TRBV20-1 with TRBJ2-7, with a tentative D call TRBD2 (5 bases). CDR1 DFQATT and CDR2 SNEGSKA come from the germline V gene (reference sequence). The length of the CDR3 is 11 residues. With 3 bases removed from V and 7 bases from J, the gap between germline ends came to 10 bases. Here the CDR3 reads CSARSWEEQYF. In DNA form, the CDR3 reads TGCAGTGCTAGGTCCTGGGAGGAGCAGTACTTC.

The CDR3 DNA reads as TGTGCCAGCAGTGTCTCACCGGGGGGTTACTCACCCCTCCACTTT. This translates into CASSVSPGGYSPLHF. The chain uses TRBV9 and TRBJ1-6, with a tentative D call TRBD1 (5 bases). Germline CDR1 reads SGDLS; CDR2 reads YYNGEE. This CDR3 is built from 15 residues. Trimming cost V 5 bases and J 10 bases, with 19 bases left between them.

The rearrangement uses TRBV6-2 or TRBV6-3 and TRBJ2-1; 9 nucleotides align to TRBD2. The CDR3 runs 19 residues. Germline loops: CDR1 MNHEY, CDR2 SVGEGT. Unmatched junction bases numbered 14, after V lost 2 bases and J lost 3 bases. The CDR3 sequence is CASSYDASGETLNYNEQFF. The CDR3 bases are TGTGCCAGCAGTTACGACGCTAGCGGGGAAACTCTAAACTACAATGAGCAGTTCTTC.

The rearrangement uses TRBV6-1 and TRBJ2-4, with D possibly TRBD1 on 5 matching bases. Germline CDR1 and CDR2: MNHNS and SASEGT. This CDR3 contains 15 residues. Trimming removed 3 bases from V and 3 bases from J, with 12 bases in between. CDR3 bases: TGTGCCAGCAGTGATCTAGGGGTTGGCAAAAACATTCAGTACTTC. Protein: CASSDLGVGKNIQYF.

The CDR3 coding sequence is TGTGCCAGTAGTATAGGACAGGGGACGTACGAGCAGTACTTC. Protein: CASSIGQGTYEQYF. The chain recombines TRBV19 with TRBJ2-7, with TRBD1 identical over 8 bases. This CDR3 has 14 amino acids. V was pared by 1 base and J by 4 bases, with 3 bases of the junction left unmatched. From germline, CDR1 is LNHDA and CDR2 SQIVND (reference sequence). The full variable domain, with the rest looked up from reference TRBV19 and TRBJ2-7, is DGGITQSPKYLFRKEGQNVTLSCEQNLNHDAMYWYRQDPGQGLRLIYYSQIVNDFQKGDIAEGYSVSREKKESFPLTVTSAQKNPTAFYLCASSIGQGTYEQYFGPGTRLTVT.

This chain uses TRBV5-5 with TRBJ1-4; D possibly corresponds to TRBD1 (6 bases). The ends were cut back, 6 bases at V and 0 bases at J, with 15 bases in the middle. CDR1 is SGHKS, CDR2 YYEKEE, per germline (reference sequence). This CDR3 region has 16 residues. The CDR3 here is CASTKKQGATNEKLFF. The DNA of the CDR3 is TGTGCCAGCACTAAAAAACAGGGAGCAACTAATGAAAAACTGTTTTTT.

The gene calls are TRBV4-1 and TRBJ2-5; 7 positions agree with TRBD2. Germline CDR1 is MGHRA and CDR2 is YSYEKL. CDR3 length: 15 amino acids. Trimming removed 7 bases from V and 5 bases from J; junction bases left unmatched: 13. CDR3 in amino acids: CASKLSLGEGETQYF. The CDR3 bases are TGCGCCAGCAAACTATCACTGGGGGAGGGCGAGACCCAGTACTTC.

V gene TRBV19 combines with J gene TRBJ2-7; D is perhaps TRBD2 (5 bases). The CDR3 totals 15 residues. Trimming pared 6 bases from V and 0 bases from J, leaving 15 bases between. Germline V gives CDR1 LNHDA, CDR2 SQIVND (reference sequence). CDR3 protein: CASREERGSSYEQYF. The CDR3 DNA reads as TGTGCCAGTAGGGAAGAACGAGGGAGCTCCTACGAGCAGTACTTC. Full variable domain (outside the CDR3, taken from reference TRBV19 and TRBJ2-7): DGGITQSPKYLFRKEGQNVTLSCEQNLNHDAMYWYRQDPGQGLRLIYYSQIVNDFQKGDIAEGYSVSREKKESFPLTVTSAQKNPTAFYLCASREERGSSYEQYFGPGTRLTVT.

V gene TRBV10-3 combines with J gene TRBJ2-7; tentative D call: TRBD2 (6 bases). CDR3 length: 13 residues. Germline V CDR1 and CDR2: ENHRY, SYGVKD. V lost 6 bases to trimming and J lost 2 bases, with 11 bases between them. The CDR3 DNA sequence: TGTGCCATCAGCCCTAGGGAGGCCTACGAGCAGTACTTC. Residues: CAISPREAYEQYF.

The V gene is TRBV6-1, the J gene TRBJ2-3; TRBD2 matches at 9 bases. V was clipped by 2 bases and J by 15 bases; unmatched bases: 12. Germline V gene data show CDR1 as MNHNS and CDR2 as SASEGT. CDR3 size: 14 residues. The CDR3 DNA reads TGTGCCAGCAGTGAAAGCGGGGGGCCCCTAGTTAGCTATTTT. It codes for CASSESGGPLVSYF.

The chain couples TRBV6-5 to TRBJ1-2; 7 positions match TRBD1. Per the germline V gene, CDR1 is MNHEY and CDR2 is SVGAGI. Trimming removed 4 bases from V and 8 bases from J; junction bases left unmatched: 10. This CDR3 spans 14 amino acids. The CDR3 region has the DNA TGTGCCAGCAGTTCGGACAGGCCCCACGGGGGCTACACCTTC. Amino acids: CASSSDRPHGGYTF.

V and J are TRBV3-1 (or the pseudogene TRBV3-2) and TRBJ1-6; 7 nucleotides align to TRBD1. This CDR3 has 14 amino acids. CDR1 and CDR2 from the germline V gene are LGHDT and YNNKEL (reference sequence). The V and J ends lost 4 bases and 5 bases, in that order; junction bases with no gene match: 2. The CDR3 protein is CASSLGTDNSPLHF. CDR3 nucleotides: TGTGCCAGCAGCCTCGGGACAGATAATTCACCCCTCCACTTT.

The chain uses TRBV5-5 and TRBJ1-5; D is uncertain. Germline V gene lookup returns CDR1 SGHKS and CDR2 YYEKEE (reference sequence). V gave up 0 bases and J gave up 0 bases, with 7 bases separating them. The CDR3 extends over 15 amino acids. Written as DNA, the CDR3 is TGTGCCAGCAGCTTGGATGGCAGTAGCAATCAGCCCCAGCATTTT. This encodes CASSLDGSSNQPQHF.

The chain recombines TRBV7-9 with TRBJ2-2; no reliable D call. The germline CDR1 and CDR2 sequences are SEHNR and FQNEAQ (reference sequence). Between the trimmed V and J ends, which lost 3 bases and 6 bases, there was a span of 8 bases. This CDR3 is 13 amino acids long. The DNA for the CDR3 is TGTGCCAGCAGCTTCGTTAGTTCCGGGGAGCTGTTTTTT. Translation gives CASSFVSSGELFF.

The sample holds one count of this clone. The chain joins TRBV7-2 to TRBJ2-3; D perhaps matches TRBD1 (5 bases). Germline CDR1 is SGHTA and CDR2 is FQGNSA. This CDR3 is built from 14 residues. Deletions cut 4 bases from V and 2 bases from J, with 10 bases between. The CDR3 nucleotides read TGTGCCAGCAGCTACAGACAGTACACAGATACGCAGTATTTT. It encodes CASSYRQYTDTQYF. Variable domain in full (rest from reference TRBV7-2 and TRBJ2-3): GAGVSQSPSNKVTEKGKDVELRCDPISGHTALYWYRQSLGQGLEFLIYFQGNSAPDKSGLPSDRFSAERTGGSVSTLTIQRTQQEDSAVYLCASSYRQYTDTQYFGPGTRLTVL.

V usage is TRBV30 and J usage is TRBJ2-5; 8 bases map to TRBD2. This CDR3 is built from 14 residues. V dropped 1 base and J dropped 1; count of bases not matched to a gene: 2. Germline V gene data show CDR1 as GTSNPN and CDR2 as SVGIG (reference sequence). The CDR3 nucleotides read TGTGCCTGGAGTGGCGGGGGGCCCCAAGAGACCCAGTACTTC. Translated: CAWSGGGPQETQYF.